The present T cell receptor (beta chain) was sequenced within a study of CD8 T cells in Susac syndrome. Reverse transcription of roughly 0.5 to 1 ug RNA was carried out with random hexamers. Amplification of TCR beta CDR3 was carried out by immunoSEQ multiplex PCR, which covered 54 Vbeta and 13 Jbeta segments. TCRdb called the immunoSEQ multiplex PCR reads again in MiXCR, with one record for every CDR3 protein. In the table there are approximately 90,000 distinct CDR3 sequences, around 93% of which are singletons. Negative isolation was applied to CD8+ and CD4+ T cells, and FACS enrichment was applied to TEMRA cells. The receptor's source is a human donor in good health. The material sequenced was CD8+ T cells from PBMCs.

The CDR3 sequence is CASSSEQSLLGEKLFF. The DNA for the CDR3 is TGCGCCAGCAGCTCAGAGCAGTCACTATTGGGTGAAAAACTGTTTTTT. The V call is TRBV5-1, the J call TRBJ1-4, with D unresolved. The CDR3 is 16 amino acids. Trimming pared 3 bases from V and 7 bases from J, leaving 19 bases between. The germline V gene has CDR1 SGHRS and CDR2 YFSETQ.